This T cell receptor (beta chain) was recorded in a study of shared clonotypes between healthy human individuals. Study-level background: CD4 naive and memory got three plates each, CD8 naive two, CD8 memory one.

The CDR3 contains 14 residues. V lost 6 bases, J lost 2 bases, and 11 bases lay in between. Germline values: CDR1 MNHNY, CDR2 SVGAGI (reference sequence). Sequencing was performed with immunoSEQ multiplex PCR; in TCRdb, only in-frame clones are kept and a portion is missing. The data contain 950,000 to 1,100,000 clones, more than 75% of them singletons. Details on this clone: A much larger clone lies one base from this, so it may be a read error.

Sequenced input: memory CD4+ T cells from PBMCs. The subset here: CD45RA-negative fraction. This chain joins TRBV6-6 and TRBJ2-1; D possibly corresponds to TRBD2 (5 bases). The clonotype originates from a young man in good health. Some clones in this sample may be carry-over from other donors' samples. This CDR3 is CASRLVGAYNEQFF. CDR3 nucleotides: TGTGCCAGCAGACTAGTGGGAGCCTACAATGAGCAGTTCTTC.